These 16 T cell receptor beta chains were sequenced from one sample in a study of blood T cell repertoires in COVID-19. TCRdb keeps only in-frame clones here, not all; method: immunoSEQ multiplex PCR. The data show 66,000 or so clones, with about 82% seen just once and roughly a tenth held by the top ten. The sequenced material came from peripheral blood. The receptors shown here come from a human donor in a cohort sampled during active COVID-19.

This clone was picked up a small number of times. The V call is TRBV27, the J call TRBJ2-7; no clear D gene. The germline V gene has CDR1 MNHEY and CDR2 SMNVEV (reference sequence). V lost 4 bases and J lost 1, with 11 bases in between. The CDR3 is made up of 14 amino acids. The CDR3 loop is CASSSEFHSYEQYF. In nucleotides, the CDR3 is TGTGCCAGCAGTTCGGAGTTTCATTCCTACGAGCAGTACTTC.

The V call is TRBV11-1, the J call TRBJ2-1, with D tentatively TRBD1 (8 bases). This CDR3 is 14 amino acids long. Trimming removed 4 bases at V and 10 bases at J, with 17 bases between. CDR1 is SGHAT and CDR2 is FQDESV in the germline V gene (reference sequence). This chain's CDR3 is CASSSYRGGEEQFF. The CDR3 DNA reads TGTGCCAGCAGCTCCTACAGGGGGGGTGAAGAGCAGTTCTTC. Looking up the rest from reference TRBV11-1 and TRBJ2-1 gives the full variable domain: EAEVAQSPRYKITEKSQAVAFWCDPISGHATLYWYRQILGQGPELLVQFQDESVVDDSQLPKDRFSAERLKGVDSTLKIQPAELGDSAMYLCASSSYRGGEEQFFGPGTRLTVL.

This clone was picked up a small number of times. The V gene is TRBV11-2, the J gene TRBJ2-7, with unresolved D. The CDR3 is 12 amino acids. Germline V gene lookup returns CDR1 SGHAT and CDR2 FQNNGV. Trimming shortened V by 5 bases and J by 6 bases, and 11 bases separated the two germline ends. CDR3 nucleotide sequence: TGTGCCAGCAGCGTCGACTTCTCCGAGCAGTACTTC. It codes for CASSVDFSEQYF.

This chain joins TRBV9 and TRBJ2-2, with D possibly TRBD2 on 6 matching bases. CDR3 length: 19 amino acids. The V end was cut by 0 bases, the J end by 6 bases, with 24 bases between. Germline V gives CDR1 SGDLS, CDR2 YYNGEE. DNA of the CDR3: TGTGCCAGCAGCGTAGGGGTACGTGGTAGCGGAGCTGGGGCCGGGGAGCTGTTTTTT. It encodes CASSVGVRGSGAGAGELFF.

This chain links TRBV18 with TRBJ2-1; D not certain. CDR3 size: 14 residues. Trimming took off 3 bases at V and 4 bases at J, with 10 bases between the two ends. CDR1 and CDR2 (germline): KGHSH, LQKENI. This CDR3 reads CASSPPSVYNEQFF. CDR3 nucleotide sequence: TGTGCCAGCTCACCTCCCTCGGTTTACAATGAGCAGTTCTTC.

The gene calls are TRBV10-3 and TRBJ2-2; 11 nucleotides match TRBD2. Germline loops: CDR1 ENHRY, CDR2 SYGVKD. V was pared by 11 bases and J by 0 bases, with 14 bases of the junction left unmatched. The CDR3 sequence is 18 residues long. DNA for the CDR3: TGTGCCTTACGCCGAACTAGCGGGAGAGACGCGAACACCGGGGAGCTGTTTTTT. Its translation is CALRRTSGRDANTGELFF.

The chain links TRBV30 to TRBJ2-1; D uncertain. This CDR3 contains 11 residues. CDR1 GTSNPN and CDR2 SVGIG come from the germline V gene (reference sequence). Trimming shortened V by 4 bases and J by 4 bases, and 5 bases separated the two germline ends. CDR3 DNA: TGTGCCTGGACCCTGTACAATGAGCAGTTCTTC. This encodes CAWTLYNEQFF.

This clone was seen only a few times. The V call is TRBV25-1, the J call TRBJ2-5; TRBD1 agrees at 8 bases. The V and J ends lost 7 bases and 5 bases, in that order; junction bases with no gene match: 12. Per germline, CDR1 MGHDK and CDR2 SYGVNS. The CDR3 runs 15 residues. CDR3 loop: CASTKPGTGGETQYF. The CDR3 nucleotides read TGTGCCAGCACCAAACCAGGGACAGGAGGTGAGACCCAGTACTTC. Complete variable domain (other parts from reference TRBV25-1 and TRBJ2-5): EADIYQTPRYLVIGTGKKITLECSQTMGHDKMYWYQQDPGMELHLIHYSYGVNSTEKGDLSSESTVSRIRTEHFPLTLESARPSHTSQYLCASTKPGTGGETQYFGPGTRLLVL.

Judged by abundance, this clone is medium-sized. This rearrangement joins TRBV3-1 (or the pseudogene TRBV3-2) to TRBJ2-7, with TRBD2 as a possible D gene (5 bases). The CDR3 is 14 residues long. V dropped 0 bases and J dropped 0 bases, with 6 bases sitting between them. In germline, CDR1 is LGHDT, CDR2 YNNKEL (reference sequence). In nucleotides, the CDR3 is TGTGCCAGCAGCCAAGATGGGAGCTCCTACGAGCAGTACTTC. Residues: CASSQDGSSYEQYF.

For this clone: The sample has other DNA sequences that encode this CDR3 too. The chain employs TRBV5-1 and TRBJ1-1; D remains unclear. Germline loops: CDR1 SGHRS, CDR2 YFSETQ. This CDR3 has 13 amino acids. V lost 0 bases and J 1 base, leaving 4 bases between the germline ends. Here the CDR3 DNA reads TGCGCCAGCAGCTTGGCTTGGAACACTGAAGCTTTCTTT. It encodes CASSLAWNTEAFF. The whole variable domain, filled in from reference TRBV5-1 and TRBJ1-1, reads KAGVTQTPRYLIKTRGQQVTLSCSPISGHRSVSWYQQTPGQGLQFLFEYFSETQRNKGNFPGRFSGRQFSNSRSEMNVSTLELGDSALYLCASSLAWNTEAFFGQGTRLTVV.

The J gene is TRBJ2-7, the V gene TRBV4-3; 8 bases agree with TRBD1. With 3 bases clipped from V and 0 bases from J, the junction kept 4 bases outside the gene matches. The CDR3 runs to 15 residues. The germline V gene encodes CDR1 LGHNA and CDR2 YSLEER. CDR3 loop: CASSQRTGNSYEQYF. The CDR3, as DNA: TGCGCCAGCAGCCAGAGGACAGGGAACTCCTACGAGCAGTACTTC.

In this sample, this clone turned up a few times. The rearrangement joins TRBV5-6 to TRBJ2-1; TRBD1 aligns across 8 bases. The germline CDR1 and CDR2 sequences are SGHDT and YYEEEE. The ends lost 3 bases at V and 6 bases at J; junction bases unmatched: 8. This CDR3 has 15 residues. CDR3 amino acids: CASSYRTGMSNEQFF. In DNA form, the CDR3 reads TGTGCCAGCAGCTACAGGACAGGGATGAGCAATGAGCAGTTCTTC.

The CDR3 protein is CAISESSAGSGEKLFF. The CDR3 bases are TGTGCCATCAGTGAGTCGTCGGCCGGGAGTGGGGAAAAACTGTTTTTT. The chain employs TRBV10-3 and TRBJ1-4; D gene unclear. CDR1 and CDR2 from the germline V gene are ENHRY and SYGVKD. Trimming shortened V by 0 bases and J by 8 bases, and 16 bases separated the two germline ends. The CDR3 is made up of 16 amino acids.

The chain has TRBV11-2 and TRBJ2-7; a possible D gene is TRBD2 (6 bases). Germline assignment: CDR1 SGHAT and CDR2 FQNNGV. CDR3 length equals 16 residues. V lost 5 bases to trimming and J lost 0 bases, with 17 bases between them. The CDR3 sequence is CASSPEGREASYEQYF. The DNA of the CDR3 is TGTGCCAGCAGCCCAGAGGGCAGGGAGGCCTCCTACGAGCAGTACTTC.

The genes are TRBV9 and TRBJ2-7; 7 bases fit TRBD1. V trimming: 4 bases; J trimming: 6 bases; junction bases outside the gene matches: 7. Germline V gene data show CDR1 as SGDLS and CDR2 as YYNGEE. CDR3 length: 13 residues. CDR3: CASSPEGAREQYF. The CDR3 DNA reads as TGTGCCAGCAGCCCCGAGGGGGCGCGCGAGCAGTACTTC.

The genes are TRBV7-3 and TRBJ2-5, with 8 nucleotides matching TRBD1. This CDR3 has 15 residues. V trimming: 2 bases; J trimming: 5 bases; junction bases outside the gene matches: 7. The germline V gene encodes CDR1 SGHTA and CDR2 FQGTGA. CDR3 DNA: TGTGCCAGCAGCTTATCTTCAGGGGGCTTGGAGACCCAGTACTTC. It encodes CASSLSSGGLETQYF.